A selection of T cell receptor beta chains follows, all from one sample in a study of cytomegalovirus exposure and HLA in healthy donors. The assay was immunoSEQ multiplex PCR, and TCRdb's table has in-frame clones only and misses some. Altogether roughly 150,000 clones are present, around 75% being singletons, with the ten largest covering less than 2.5%. Sequencing was carried out using PBMCs. The receptors were sampled from a male donor in good health and CMV-seronegative. Both conserved end residues are part of each CDR3. A D gene is named only where the DNA matches it firmly. Rows give clone size only sometimes, using once, few, many, or a class for an expanded clone.

d_gene	v_gene	abundance	j_gene	CDR3nt	CDR3aa
TRBD1	TRBV4-1	-	TRBJ1-1	TGCGCCAGCAGCCAAGATCTTGGGACCCCCAGGGGGACTGAAGCTTTCTTT	CASSQDLGTPRGTEAFF
-	TRBV19	-	TRBJ1-5	TGTGCCAGTAGTTCACAGGGAACAGGTCAGCCCCAGCATTTT	CASSSQGTGQPQHF
TRBD2	TRBV5-1	-	TRBJ2-7	TGCGCCAGCAGCTTGAGAAGCGGGGGGTCGAGGGAGCAGTACTTC	CASSLRSGGSREQYF
TRBD2	TRBV29-1	few	TRBJ2-1	TGCAGCGTTTTTTTTCTGGCGGGGGGAAACAATGAGCAGTTCTTC	CSVFFLAGGNNEQFF
TRBD2	TRBV7-9	-	TRBJ2-1	TGTGCCAGCAGTGGGGGGGGTTTTTACAATGAGCAGTTCTTC	CASSGGGFYNEQFF
-	TRBV15	-	TRBJ1-5	TGTGCCACCAGCAGAGTGGGGTCAGGGCGGAATCAGCCCCAGCATTTT	CATSRVGSGRNQPQHF
TRBD1	TRBV6-6	-	TRBJ2-7	TGTGCCAGCAGCCCTGATACAGGGGTCTCCTACGAGCAGTACTTC	CASSPDTGVSYEQYF
-	TRBV6-1	-	TRBJ1-3	TGTGCCAGCACCAGGGCGACCTCTGGAAACACCATATATTTT	CASTRATSGNTIYF
-	TRBV11-3	-	TRBJ2-7	TGTGCCAGCAGCTTAAGAGGGGGATACGAGCAGTACTTC	CASSLRGGYEQYF
TRBD1	TRBV18	-	TRBJ2-5	TGTGCCAGCTCAACCGGGACAGGGGGCGAGGAGACCCAGTACTTC	CASSTGTGGEETQYF